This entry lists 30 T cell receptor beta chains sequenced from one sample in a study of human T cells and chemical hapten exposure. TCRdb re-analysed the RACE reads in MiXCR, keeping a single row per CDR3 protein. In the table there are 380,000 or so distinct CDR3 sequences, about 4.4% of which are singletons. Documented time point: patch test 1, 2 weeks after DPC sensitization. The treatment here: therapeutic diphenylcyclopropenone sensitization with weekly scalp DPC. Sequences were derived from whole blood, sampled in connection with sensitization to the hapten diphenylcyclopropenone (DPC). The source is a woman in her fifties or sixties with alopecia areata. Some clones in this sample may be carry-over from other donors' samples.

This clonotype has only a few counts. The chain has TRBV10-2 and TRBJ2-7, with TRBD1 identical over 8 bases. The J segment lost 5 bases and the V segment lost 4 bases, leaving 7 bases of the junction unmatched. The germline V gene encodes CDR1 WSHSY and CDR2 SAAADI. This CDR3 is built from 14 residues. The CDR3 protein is CASSVQGVWDEQYF. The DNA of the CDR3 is TGCGCCAGCAGTGTACAGGGGGTCTGGGACGAGCAGTACTTC.

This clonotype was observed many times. CDR3 nucleotide sequence: TGTGCCAGCACCCCGGGGGACGGGGAGGAGACCCAGTACTTC. This sequence encodes CASTPGDGEETQYF. The V call is TRBV27, the J call TRBJ2-5; tentatively, D is TRBD2 (6 bases). This CDR3 is 14 amino acids long. Germline loops: CDR1 MNHEY, CDR2 SMNVEV (reference sequence). V lost 7 bases, J lost 5 bases, and 17 bases lay in between.

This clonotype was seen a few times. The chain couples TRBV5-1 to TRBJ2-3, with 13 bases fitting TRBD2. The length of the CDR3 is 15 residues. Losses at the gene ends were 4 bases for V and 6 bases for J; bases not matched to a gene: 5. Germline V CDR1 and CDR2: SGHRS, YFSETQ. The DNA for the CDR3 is TGCGCCAGCAGCCCCCGGACTAGCGGGGGCGATACGCAGTATTTT. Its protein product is CASSPRTSGGDTQYF. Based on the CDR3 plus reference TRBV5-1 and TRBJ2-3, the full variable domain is KAGVTQTPRYLIKTRGQQVTLSCSPISGHRSVSWYQQTPGQGLQFLFEYFSETQRNKGNFPGRFSGRQFSNSRSEMNVSTLELGDSALYLCASSPRTSGGDTQYFGPGTRLTVL.

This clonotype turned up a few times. The CDR3 sequence is CASTPTPHHQAAFF. CDR3 nucleotide sequence: TGTGCCAGCACCCCAACCCCTCACCACCAAGCAGCTTTCTTT. V gene TRBV11-1 combines with J gene TRBJ1-1; D remains ambiguous. V was trimmed by 7 bases and J by 10 bases, leaving 22 bases between them. The CDR3 is 14 amino acids. Germline V CDR1 and CDR2: SGHAT, FQDESV (reference sequence).

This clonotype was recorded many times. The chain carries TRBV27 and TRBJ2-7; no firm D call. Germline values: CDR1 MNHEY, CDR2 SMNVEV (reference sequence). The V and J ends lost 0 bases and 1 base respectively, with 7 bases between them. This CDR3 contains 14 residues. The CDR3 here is CASSLSVSSYEQYF. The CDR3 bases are TGTGCCAGCAGTTTATCGGTCTCTTCCTACGAGCAGTACTTC.

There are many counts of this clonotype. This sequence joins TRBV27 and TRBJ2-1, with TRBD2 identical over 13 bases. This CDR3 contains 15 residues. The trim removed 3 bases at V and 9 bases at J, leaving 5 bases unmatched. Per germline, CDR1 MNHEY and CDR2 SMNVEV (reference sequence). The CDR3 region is CASSFGLAGEVEQFF. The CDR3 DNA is TGTGCCAGCAGTTTCGGACTAGCGGGAGAGGTTGAGCAGTTCTTC.

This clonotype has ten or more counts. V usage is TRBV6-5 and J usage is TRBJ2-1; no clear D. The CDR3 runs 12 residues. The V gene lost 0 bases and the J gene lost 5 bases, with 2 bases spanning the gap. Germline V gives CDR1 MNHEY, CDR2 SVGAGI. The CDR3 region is CASSYSNNEQFF. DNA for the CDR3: TGTGCCAGCAGTTACTCGAACAATGAGCAGTTCTTC.

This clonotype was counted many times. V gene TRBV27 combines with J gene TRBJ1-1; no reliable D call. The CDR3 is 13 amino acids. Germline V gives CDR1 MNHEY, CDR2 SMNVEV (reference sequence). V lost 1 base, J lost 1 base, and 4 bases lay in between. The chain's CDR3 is CASSLYQNTEAFF. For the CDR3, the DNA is TGTGCCAGCAGTTTATACCAGAACACTGAAGCTTTCTTT.

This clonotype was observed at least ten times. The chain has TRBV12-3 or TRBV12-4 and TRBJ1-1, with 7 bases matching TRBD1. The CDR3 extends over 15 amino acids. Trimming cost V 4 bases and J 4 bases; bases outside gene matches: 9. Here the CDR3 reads CASSSRDSRTTEAFF. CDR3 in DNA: TGTGCCAGCAGTTCCCGGGACAGTAGGACCACTGAAGCTTTCTTT.

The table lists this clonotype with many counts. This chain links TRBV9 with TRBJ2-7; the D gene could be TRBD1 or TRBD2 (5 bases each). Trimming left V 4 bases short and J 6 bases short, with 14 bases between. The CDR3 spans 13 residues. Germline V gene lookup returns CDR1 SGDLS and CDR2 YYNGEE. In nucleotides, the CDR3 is TGTGCCAGCAGCCTGAAACCGGGACCCGAGCAGTACTTC. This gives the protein CASSLKPGPEQYF. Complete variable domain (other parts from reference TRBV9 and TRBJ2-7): DSGVTQTPKHLITATGQRVTLRCSPRSGDLSVYWYQQSLDQGLQFLIQYYNGEERAKGNILERFSAQQFPDLHSELNLSSLELGDSALYFCASSLKPGPEQYFGPGTRLTVT.

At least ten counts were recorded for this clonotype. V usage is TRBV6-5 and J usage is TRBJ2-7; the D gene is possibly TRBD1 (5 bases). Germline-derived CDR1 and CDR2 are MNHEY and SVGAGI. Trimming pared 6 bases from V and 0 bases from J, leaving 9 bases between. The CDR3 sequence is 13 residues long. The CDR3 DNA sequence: TGTGCCAGCAGGCGGACACGCTCCTACGAGCAGTACTTC. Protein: CASRRTRSYEQYF.

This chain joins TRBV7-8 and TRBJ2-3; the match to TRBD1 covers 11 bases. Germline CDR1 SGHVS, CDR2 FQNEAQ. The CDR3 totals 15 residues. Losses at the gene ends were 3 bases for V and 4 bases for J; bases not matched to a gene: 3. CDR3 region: CASSLRGQGADTQYF. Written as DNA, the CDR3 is TGTGCCAGCAGCTTGAGGGGACAGGGGGCAGATACGCAGTATTTT.

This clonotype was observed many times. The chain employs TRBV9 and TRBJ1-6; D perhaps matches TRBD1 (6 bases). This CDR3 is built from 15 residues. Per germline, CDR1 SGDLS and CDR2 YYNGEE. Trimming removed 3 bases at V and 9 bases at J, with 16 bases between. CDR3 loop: CASSASPGVSSPLHF. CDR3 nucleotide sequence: TGTGCCAGCAGCGCGAGCCCAGGGGTTAGTTCACCCCTCCACTTT.

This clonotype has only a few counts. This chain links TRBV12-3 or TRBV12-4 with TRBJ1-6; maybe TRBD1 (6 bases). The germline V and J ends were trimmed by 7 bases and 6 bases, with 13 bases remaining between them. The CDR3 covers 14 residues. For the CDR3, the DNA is TGTGCCAGCACCTTAGGGGGGGCTAATTCACCCCTCCACTTT. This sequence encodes CASTLGGANSPLHF.

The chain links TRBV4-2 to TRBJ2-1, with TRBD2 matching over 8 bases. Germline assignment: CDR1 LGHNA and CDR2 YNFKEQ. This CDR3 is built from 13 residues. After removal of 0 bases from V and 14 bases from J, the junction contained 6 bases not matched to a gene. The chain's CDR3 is CASSQEDGRGEFF. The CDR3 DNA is TGTGCCAGCAGCCAAGAAGACGGGAGGGGTGAGTTCTTC.

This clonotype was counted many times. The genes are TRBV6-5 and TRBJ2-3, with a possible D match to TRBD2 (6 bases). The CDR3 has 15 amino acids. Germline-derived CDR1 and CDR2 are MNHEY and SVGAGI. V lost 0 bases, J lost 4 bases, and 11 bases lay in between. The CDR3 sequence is CASSYSRERADTQYF. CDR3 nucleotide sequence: TGTGCCAGCAGTTACTCTCGGGAGCGGGCAGATACGCAGTATTTT.

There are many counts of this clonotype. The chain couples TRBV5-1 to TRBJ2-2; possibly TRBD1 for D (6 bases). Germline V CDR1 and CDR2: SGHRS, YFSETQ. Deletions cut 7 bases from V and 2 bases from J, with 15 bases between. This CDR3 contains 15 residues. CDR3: CASYPPGTNTGELFF. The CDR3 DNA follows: TGCGCCAGCTACCCTCCAGGGACAAACACCGGGGAGCTGTTTTTT.

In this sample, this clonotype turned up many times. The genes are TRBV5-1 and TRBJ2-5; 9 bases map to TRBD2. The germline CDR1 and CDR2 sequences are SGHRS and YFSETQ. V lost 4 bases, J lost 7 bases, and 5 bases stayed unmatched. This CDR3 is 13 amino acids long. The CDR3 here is CASSVGLAGTQYF. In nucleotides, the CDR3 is TGCGCCAGCAGCGTGGGACTAGCAGGGACCCAGTACTTC.

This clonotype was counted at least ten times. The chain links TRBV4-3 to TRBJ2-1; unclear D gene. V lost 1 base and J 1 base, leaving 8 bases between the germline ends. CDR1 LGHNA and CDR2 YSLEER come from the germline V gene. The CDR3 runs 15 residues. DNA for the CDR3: TGCGCCAGCAGCCAAGTACCCAGATCCTACAATGAGCAGTTCTTC. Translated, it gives CASSQVPRSYNEQFF.

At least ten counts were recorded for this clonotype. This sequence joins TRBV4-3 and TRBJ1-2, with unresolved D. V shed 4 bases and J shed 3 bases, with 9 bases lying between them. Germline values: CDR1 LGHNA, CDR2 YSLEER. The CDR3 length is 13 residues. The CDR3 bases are TGCGCCAGCAGCCCCAGGCGATACTATGGCTACACCTTC. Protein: CASSPRRYYGYTF.

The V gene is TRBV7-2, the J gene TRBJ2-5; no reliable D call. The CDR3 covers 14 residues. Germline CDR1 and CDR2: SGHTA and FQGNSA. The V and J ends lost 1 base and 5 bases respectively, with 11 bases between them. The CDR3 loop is CASSLDFGHETQYF. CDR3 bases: TGTGCCAGCAGCTTAGACTTTGGGCATGAGACCCAGTACTTC. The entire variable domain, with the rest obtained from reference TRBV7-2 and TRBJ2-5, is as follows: GAGVSQSPSNKVTEKGKDVELRCDPISGHTALYWYRQSLGQGLEFLIYFQGNSAPDKSGLPSDRFSAERTGGSVSTLTIQRTQQEDSAVYLCASSLDFGHETQYFGPGTRLLVL.

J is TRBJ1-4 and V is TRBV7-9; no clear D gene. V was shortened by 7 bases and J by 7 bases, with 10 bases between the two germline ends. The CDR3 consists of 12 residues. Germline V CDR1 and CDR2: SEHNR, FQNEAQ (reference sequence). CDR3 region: CASTPVGEKLFF. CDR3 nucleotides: TGTGCCAGCACCCCAGTAGGTGAAAAACTGTTTTTT.

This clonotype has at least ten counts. CDR3 nucleotides: TGTGCCATCAGGACACAGGGAGAGGATGGCTACACCTTC. The encoded protein is CAIRTQGEDGYTF. The chain couples TRBV10-3 to TRBJ1-2; TRBD1 might be the D (6 bases). Germline V gene data show CDR1 as ENHRY and CDR2 as SYGVKD. This CDR3 has 13 amino acids. V was cut by 6 bases and J by 6 bases, with 14 bases left in between.

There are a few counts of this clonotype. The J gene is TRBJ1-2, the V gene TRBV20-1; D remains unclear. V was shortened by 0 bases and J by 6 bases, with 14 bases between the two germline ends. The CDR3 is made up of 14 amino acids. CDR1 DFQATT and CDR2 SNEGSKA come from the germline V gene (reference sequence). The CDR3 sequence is CSARDRRQANGYTF. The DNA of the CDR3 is TGCAGTGCTAGAGATCGTCGCCAGGCAAATGGCTACACCTTC.

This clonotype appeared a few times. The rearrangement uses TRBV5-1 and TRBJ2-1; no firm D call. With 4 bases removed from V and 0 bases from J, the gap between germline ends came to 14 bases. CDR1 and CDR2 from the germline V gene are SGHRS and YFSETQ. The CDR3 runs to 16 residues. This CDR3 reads CASSPSTASSYNEQFF. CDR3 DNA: TGCGCCAGCAGCCCCTCGACGGCGAGCTCCTACAATGAGCAGTTCTTC.

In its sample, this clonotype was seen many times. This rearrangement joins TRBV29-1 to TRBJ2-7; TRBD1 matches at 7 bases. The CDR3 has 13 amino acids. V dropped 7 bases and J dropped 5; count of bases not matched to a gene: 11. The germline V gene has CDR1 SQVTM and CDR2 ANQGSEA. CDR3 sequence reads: CSAGRDRLNEQYF. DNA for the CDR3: TGCAGCGCCGGAAGGGACAGACTGAACGAGCAGTACTTC.

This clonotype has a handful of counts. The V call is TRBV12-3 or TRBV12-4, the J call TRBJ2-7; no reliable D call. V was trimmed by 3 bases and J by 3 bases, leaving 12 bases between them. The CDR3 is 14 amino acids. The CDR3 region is CASSFQDGFYEQYF. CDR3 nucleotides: TGTGCCAGCAGTTTCCAAGACGGATTCTACGAGCAGTACTTC.

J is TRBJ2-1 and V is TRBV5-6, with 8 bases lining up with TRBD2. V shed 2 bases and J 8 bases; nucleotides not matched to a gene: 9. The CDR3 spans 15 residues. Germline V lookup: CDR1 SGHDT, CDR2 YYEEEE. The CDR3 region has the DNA TGTGCCAGCAGCTTAGCGGGAGAGCGAGACGATGAGCAGTTCTTC. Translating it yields CASSLAGERDDEQFF. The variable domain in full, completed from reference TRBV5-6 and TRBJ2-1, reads DAGVTQSPTHLIKTRGQQVTLRCSPKSGHDTVSWYQQALGQGPQFIFQYYEEEERQRGNFPDRFSGHQFPNYSSELNVNALLLGDSALYLCASSLAGERDDEQFFGPGTRLTVL.

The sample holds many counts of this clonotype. CDR3 protein: CASSSRETYEQYF. CDR3 DNA sequence: TGTGCCAGCAGCTCCCGGGAGACCTACGAGCAGTACTTC. The chain links TRBV7-6 to TRBJ2-7; D perhaps matches TRBD2 (6 bases). The germline V gene encodes CDR1 SGHVS and CDR2 FNYEAQ. Trimming pared 4 bases from V and 2 bases from J, leaving 9 bases between. The CDR3 loop spans 13 amino acids.

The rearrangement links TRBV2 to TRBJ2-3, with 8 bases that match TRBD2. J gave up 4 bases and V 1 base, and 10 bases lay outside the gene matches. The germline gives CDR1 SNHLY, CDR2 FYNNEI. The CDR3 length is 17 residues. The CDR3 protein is CASSEELTSDLPDTQYF. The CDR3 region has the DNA TGTGCCAGCAGTGAAGAGTTGACTAGCGACCTCCCAGATACGCAGTATTTT.